Detailed here is one T cell receptor beta chain. A single count supports this clone. Its recognized antigen is unknown. Base qualities were left out, and no much larger clone turns up one base away. The library was built by means of the immunoSEQ multiplex PCR assay. For the multiplex PCR, a mixture combining 60 forward primers for TCR Vbeta segments and 13 reverse primers for TCR Jbeta segments was used. The CDR3 region of rearranged TCR beta genes was amplified from genomic DNA by a multiplex PCR assay. On the Illumina HiSeq System, the amplified TCR beta libraries were sequenced as 87-base-pair reads. Per the authors' processing: Across the roughly 700 repertoires, a later analysis counted around 80 million unique TCR beta chains, roughly 11 million of which were shared by at least two donors. Raw reads were error-corrected and collapsed into unique sequences by a nearest-neighbor algorithm in which closely related sequences were merged to remove PCR and sequencing errors. Alignment of CDR3 sequences to IMGT reference sequences was used to assign V, D and J gene segments. For a sequence to be retained, at least a six-nucleotide match to both a V gene segment and a J gene segment was required. A rearrangement counted as productive if the CDR3 had no stop codons and remained in frame with V and J, and every other rearrangement counted as non-productive. Following IMGT convention, CDR3 was defined as the stretch from the second conserved V-encoded cysteine up to the conserved J-encoded phenylalanine. In an earlier analysis of roughly 610 of the donors, sequences lacking an unambiguous match to a single V gene segment were excluded. In an earlier analysis of some 590 of the donors, a V segment was called functional when productive rearrangements were above 56.7%, and segregating when the standard deviation between donors exceeded 5%. A statistical classification framework was developed to diagnose cytomegalovirus status using the catalog of TCR beta chain sequences. In a later analysis, V and J genes were assigned by comparing TCR nucleotide sequences against IMGT/GENE-DB human TR gene sequences. The TCRdist pipeline was used in a later analysis to assign CDR3 sequences and most-parsimonious VDJ recombination scenarios. In a later analysis, each TCR beta chain was defined by its CDR3 amino acid sequence together with its V-gene family, and reads lacking a unique V-gene family were excluded. To address suspected cross-contamination and a sequencing artifact, a later analysis removed around 590 highly shared, low-generation-probability nucleotide sequences. For each public chain, a later analysis derived a clonal expansion index from normalized ranks of inferred template counts within each repertoire. A later analysis computed generation probabilities with a VDJ recombination model fitted to out-of-frame rearrangements, and checked the results against IGoR. Hypergeometric tests were used in a later analysis to score TCR-TCR, TCR-HLA and TCR-CMV co-occurrence, with a repertoire-size bias correction applied to the TCR pairs. To estimate false discovery rates, a later analysis permuted the HLA or CMV assignments 20 times. In a later analysis, co-occurring TCRs were grouped with DBSCAN, and TCRdist sequence similarity was added when clustering was performed within HLA-allele-positive subsets. Repertoires with fewer than 30,000 or more than 120,000 public chains were left out of co-occurrence clustering, as were four to six repertoires with anomalous nucleotide sharing. Not all clones reach the TCRdb copy of this immuneACCESS table, which keeps in-frame sequences only. Checked studies attribute under half of the gap to unresolved V genes and leave the rest unexplained. V, J and clone size derive from that table, while D and trimming were established from the DNA sequence. This sample has about 190,000 clones in its table, and under 85% of those were observed once. Together, the top ten hold roughly 1.6% of the sample.

The data were taken from a study of cytomegalovirus exposure and HLA in healthy donors (dated by TCRdb to between 2016 and 2019). Turning to the overall study: An earlier analysis of a few hundred of the donors reported over 250 Gb of sequence data and around 110 million unique TCR beta sequences obtained from 180 million or so T cells. An early release that covered approximately 600 HLA-typed donors contained approximately 300 gigabases of sequencing data and roughly 84 million unique TCR sequences. The genetic ancestry cluster associated with self-reported Caucasian donors included around four fifths of the roughly 380 genotyped donors. The study aimed to test whether signatures of past pathogen exposure could be identified by cataloging public T cell receptors. The study used immunosequencing to profile the T cell repertoires of under 700 subjects and linked those repertoires to cytomegalovirus serostatus. Besides the first cohort of roughly 700 subjects, a separate validation cohort made up of roughly 130 different subjects was used. The study combined high-throughput TCR immunosequencing, statistical association of individual TCRs with disease status, and machine learning to predict cytomegalovirus infection status. In a later analysis, previously published TCR beta repertoires from 670 or so donors were re-analyzed and high-resolution HLA genotyping was added so that TCR occurrence patterns could be studied. The later analysis used no new phenotypic data to find candidate immune exposures, relying instead on TCR beta sequences and their occurrence across donors. An earlier analysis of around 580 of the donors used high-throughput TCR beta sequencing to judge whether each TCR beta V gene segment behaved as functional or pseudogenic. Donor age, sex, ethnicity and CMV serostatus were compiled together with the repertoire data. Genome-wide SNP genotypes for about 55% of the 666 donors were used in a later genetic analysis, which treated that subset as a discovery cohort. All discovery cohort repertoires had been generated on a single sequencing platform. Class I and class II HLA loci were covered by the typing at four-digit resolution. Typing coverage differed by locus: A, B, C, DRB1 and DQB1 were typed in about 629-640 donors, DQA1 in 522, DPA1 in some 610, and DPB1 in 400 to 490. Because of strong linkage in the cohort, roughly five DR-DQ haplotypes were treated as single units for association and clustering. On average, around 240,000 unique TCR beta nucleotide sequences were sequenced per donor among several hundred genotyped donors of the cohort, with roughly 20% of those sequences being non-productive.

Spanning cysteine to phenylalanine, the CDR3 consists of 15 amino acids. Here the CDR3 DNA is all that survives: 45 bases in frame from base 1. Clipping removes 6 bases from V and 2 bases from J, with 5 as the unmatched junction base count. Looking up the germline V gene yields CDR1 MNHEY and CDR2 SVGAGI. Broad study findings and their caveats: The classifier was reported to diagnose cytomegalovirus status with high specificity and sensitivity in both the original cohort and the validation cohort. Because some donors lacked HLA typing at each locus, the association tests relied only on the typed subset. The cohort was sequenced for TCR beta chains only, and without alpha or paired-chain data the features that could be detected were limited. Most TCR sequences were observed very rarely across donors, whereas some public TCRs were present in many individuals. Because counts were too low, roughly 18 rarely observed V segments, including chromosome 9 orphons, were left out of the earlier analysis of 587 of the donors. Assigning TCR associations to individual alleles was difficult when HLA alleles, especially DR and DQ, strongly co-occurred. CMV serostatus was the only immune exposure information available for the cohort. Most CMV-associated TCR beta chains appeared to be HLA-restricted in a later analysis, and the HLA associations seemed to be driven largely by CMV exposure. V-gene and J-gene trimming of TCR beta chains was associated with a missense DCLRE1C variant in a later genetic analysis, and the association was replicated in an independent cohort. The authors suggested that the approach could potentially be generalized to other disease states and immunological phenotypes. In vitro tests confirmed that three of the cytomegalovirus-associated TCR beta chains recognize cytomegalovirus antigens. In a later analysis, several top co-occurrence clusters were reported to appear linked to parvovirus B19, influenza, CMV and Epstein-Barr virus. According to a later genetic analysis, donors in an Asian-associated ancestry cluster had fewer N-insertions in productive TCRs than the roughly 700-donor mean. The presence/absence analyses assumed that sequencing depth was roughly uniform across donors, and that assumption may not be true. Correlated functional status among segregating V segments might be attributable to linkage disequilibrium, but an unknown experimental factor could not be ruled out. A further reported finding was that TCR beta sequences accurately predicted the HLA-A and HLA-B alleles for most subjects in the first cohort. An earlier analysis of approximately 600 of the donors showed that most TCR beta V segments appeared in productive rearrangements either about 87% or about 30% of the time, which broadly matched IMGT annotations. A later analysis associated approximately 17,000 TCR beta sequences with specific HLA alleles at a false discovery rate of 0.05. The study gave a list of roughly 150 TCR beta chains associated with cytomegalovirus. A cluster of highly shared sequence variants was judged likely to be a technical artifact of the sequencing pipeline. Compared with equally common non-associated chains, HLA-associated TCR beta chains in a later analysis were more clonally expanded and had lower generation probabilities. Some IMGT-functional V segments, including TRBV6-2 and TRBV6-3, could not be distinguished by the 87-base-pair reads and were therefore excluded. According to a later analysis, TCR association rates differed among HLA loci, with DRB1 alleles showing the most associated TCRs and HLA-C alleles showing the fewest.

The cohort was made up of hundreds of healthy bone marrow donors. All cohort members were sampled while nominally healthy, although unrecorded immune exposures were likely present. The donor tested CMV seronegative and was one of the 352 seronegative cohort members. A peripheral blood sample was provided by each donor, and peripheral blood mononuclear cells were used for TCR beta sequencing. The Qiagen DNeasy Blood Extraction Kit was used to extract genomic DNA from the blood cell samples. This sequence uses TRBV6-5 and TRBJ2-2; 8 middle bases align to TRBD1. This receptor was taken from a young woman in good health and CMV-seronegative. Sample: PBMCs. The nucleotide sequence is given as TGTGCCAGCAGCCTCGGACAGGGTAACACCGGGGAGCTGTTTTTT. This translates into CASSLGQGNTGELFF.